The 10 T cell receptor beta chains given below trace back to one sample, sequenced in a study of post-analysis software for immune sequencing data. Study outcomes and limitations: Five TRBV segments, TRBV5-6, TRBV5-1 and TRBV20-1 among them, were found more frequent in patients than controls.

Prepared TCR beta cDNA libraries contained unique molecular identifiers. MiXCR, run by TCRdb on the PCR reads, gives a single entry per CDR3 protein. Of some 700,000 distinct CDR3 sequences listed, approximately 59% are singletons. These receptors have no known antigen. The sample was blood. These TCRs come from a girl aged 2-9 years with multiple sclerosis.

The J gene is TRBJ2-3, the V gene TRBV20-1, with TRBD2 identical over 8 bases. The CDR3 totals 14 residues. The ends lost 4 bases at V and 2 bases at J; junction bases unmatched: 5. CDR1 DFQATT and CDR2 SNEGSKA come from the germline V gene (reference sequence). DNA for the CDR3: TGCAGTGCTAAAGGACTAGCCGTCACAGATACGCAGTATTTT. It translates to CSAKGLAVTDTQYF.

The V and J genes are TRBV3-1 and TRBJ2-7; 13 nucleotides line up with TRBD2. The V gene's germline CDR1 is LGHDT and CDR2 YNNKEL (reference sequence). CDR3 length: 15 amino acids. Germline trimming cut 4 bases from V and 6 bases from J; bases unmatched to any gene: 6. CDR3 sequence (DNA): TGTGCCAGCAGCCCTTGGACTAGCGGGAGATCCGAGCAGTACTTC. This gives the protein CASSPWTSGRSEQYF.

The chain has TRBV11-2 and TRBJ2-7; D tentatively fits TRBD1 or TRBD2 (5 bases each). The J call is uncertain, as TRBJ2-5 better fits the DNA end. CDR1 and CDR2 (germline): SGHAT, FQNNGV. The CDR3 sequence is 17 residues long. CDR3 sequence reads: CASSLTREKDLSETQYF. In DNA form, the CDR3 reads TGTGCCAGCAGCTTAACCAGGGAGAAGGACCTATCGGAGACCCAGTACTTC.

The J gene is TRBJ1-5, the V gene TRBV29-1; D ambiguous. This CDR3 has 11 amino acids. Germline assignment: CDR1 SQVTM and CDR2 ANQGSEA. Trimming shortened V by 0 bases and J by 11 bases, and 8 bases separated the two germline ends. The DNA of the CDR3 is TGCAGCGTTGAAGAAGGGTGGGCCCAGCATTTT. This gives the protein CSVEEGWAQHF.

In this sample, this clonotype turned up once. The gene calls are TRBV19 and TRBJ2-1, with D tentatively TRBD2 (6 bases). Trimming stripped 3 bases from V and 8 bases from J, with 11 bases between. Germline V CDR1 and CDR2: LNHDA, SQIVND (reference sequence). The CDR3 is 13 amino acids. Here the CDR3 DNA reads TGTGCCAGTAGTATGGGGGGTCAGCATGAGCAGTTCTTC. This translates into CASSMGGQHEQFF.

This clonotype has just one count. The CDR3 DNA is TGCAGTGCTGGACAGATGAGTAGCAATCAGCCCCAGCATTTT. This codes for CSAGQMSSNQPQHF. The chain joins TRBV20-1 to TRBJ1-5, with D tentatively TRBD1 (6 bases). Germline V gene data show CDR1 as DFQATT and CDR2 as SNEGSKA (reference sequence). Deletions cut 5 bases from V and 0 bases from J, with 11 bases between. The CDR3 sequence is 14 residues long.

This chain connects TRBV5-1 to TRBJ2-1, with D maybe TRBD2 (6 bases). V dropped 4 bases and J dropped 0 bases, with 20 bases sitting between them. CDR3 length: 18 residues. CDR1 and CDR2 from the germline V gene are SGHRS and YFSETQ. In nucleotides, the CDR3 is TGCGCCAGCAGCCCTCCTTTGGGGCGGGGTGACTCCTACAATGAGCAGTTCTTC. Its protein is CASSPPLGRGDSYNEQFF.

The chain recombines TRBV11-2 with TRBJ2-1; the D gene is possibly TRBD1 (6 bases). CDR1 and CDR2 from the germline V gene are SGHAT and FQNNGV. V was shortened by 0 bases and J by 8 bases, with 11 bases between the two germline ends. The CDR3 extends over 14 amino acids. The CDR3 DNA is TGTGCCAGCAGCTTAGAAGGACAGATCGATGAGCAGTTCTTC. Translated: CASSLEGQIDEQFF.

The chain joins TRBV29-1 to TRBJ1-2; 9 nucleotides agree with TRBD1. There are 13 residues in the CDR3. Germline-derived CDR1 and CDR2 are SQVTM and ANQGSEA. V lost 7 bases and J lost 8; bases outside the gene matches: 11. The chain's CDR3 is CSGQTGGGGGYTF. The CDR3 DNA reads as TGCAGCGGGCAAACAGGGGGCGGAGGCGGCTACACCTTC.

This clonotype came up a few times. This chain joins TRBV9 and TRBJ2-7; 9 bases line up with TRBD1. V gave up 0 bases and J gave up 3 bases; unmatched junction bases: 4. CDR3 length: 15 residues. Per the germline V gene, CDR1 is SGDLS and CDR2 is YYNGEE. The CDR3 sequence: CASSVETGGHYEQYF. DNA of the CDR3: TGTGCCAGCAGCGTAGAAACAGGGGGCCACTACGAGCAGTACTTC.